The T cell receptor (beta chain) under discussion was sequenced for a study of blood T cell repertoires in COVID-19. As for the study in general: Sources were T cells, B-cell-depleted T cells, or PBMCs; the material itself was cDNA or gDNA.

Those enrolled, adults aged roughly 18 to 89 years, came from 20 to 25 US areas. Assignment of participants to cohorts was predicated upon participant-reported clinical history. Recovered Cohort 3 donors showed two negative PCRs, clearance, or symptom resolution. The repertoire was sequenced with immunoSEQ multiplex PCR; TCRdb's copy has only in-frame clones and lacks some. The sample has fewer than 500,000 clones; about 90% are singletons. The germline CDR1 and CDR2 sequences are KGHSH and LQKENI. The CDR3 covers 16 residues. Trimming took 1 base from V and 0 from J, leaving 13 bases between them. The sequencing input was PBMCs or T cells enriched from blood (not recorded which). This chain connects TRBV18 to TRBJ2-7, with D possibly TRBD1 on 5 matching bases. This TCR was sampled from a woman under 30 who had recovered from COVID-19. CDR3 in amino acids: CASSPLYQGSSYEQYF. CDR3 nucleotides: TGTGCCAGCTCACCACTGTATCAGGGCAGCTCCTACGAGCAGTACTTC.